Listed below are T cell receptor beta chains from one sample, sequenced in a study of beta chain features in type 1 diabetes. Repertoires were generated with immunoSEQ multiplex PCR, while TCRdb's copy carries only in-frame clones and drops some. The repertoire consists of a few hundred thousand clones, with roughly 12% occurring once and the leading ten covering approximately 0.015%. Source material: naive CD4+ T cells from blood. The receptors originated from a man between 18 and 35 years old in good health. Each CDR3 is given with its conserved first and last residue. The order of the fields is clone size, D gene, J gene, CDR3 length, V gene, CDR3 DNA, CDR3 protein. D genes are given only for firm matches. Part of the rows lack a size; the others show once, few, many or a class for expanded clones.

. | TRBD1 | TRBJ1-2 | 13 | TRBV27 | TGTGCCAGCAGTTTCGACAGGGCGTATGGCTACACCTTC | CASSFDRAYGYTF
. | TRBD1 | TRBJ2-7 | 15 | TRBV4-2 | TGTGCCAGCAGCCAAGTGGGACAGGCCTCCTACGAGCAGTACTTC | CASSQVGQASYEQYF
few | . | TRBJ2-1 | 12 | TRBV10-3 | TGTGCCATCAGTCCGGACAGCAATGAGCAGTTCTTC | CAISPDSNEQFF
few | TRBD2 | TRBJ2-7 | 15 | TRBV7-2 | TGTGCCAGCAGCCCACTAGCGGGAGCTCCCTACGAGCAGTACTTC | CASSPLAGAPYEQYF
. | . | TRBJ1-1 | 13 | TRBV5-1 | TGCGCCAGCAGCCTTATTATTAGCACTGAAGCTTTCTTT | CASSLIISTEAFF
few | . | TRBJ1-5 | 12 | TRBV30 | TGTGCCTGGAACCTACGGAATCAGCCCCAGCATTTT | CAWNLRNQPQHF
once | . | TRBJ1-4 | 14 | TRBV29-1 | TGCAGCGTTGAAAGGCAGGGCCTGGGTGAAAAACTGTTTTTT | CSVERQGLGEKLFF
. | . | TRBJ1-2 | 14 | TRBV4-1 | TGCGCCAGCAGCCAAGAAACGGAGGTCTATGGCTACACCTTC | CASSQETEVYGYTF
few | . | TRBJ2-1 | 13 | TRBV7-9 | TGTGCCAGCAGAGAATCCCTACGAGGTGAGCAGTTCTTC | CASRESLRGEQFF
few | . | TRBJ2-6 | 18 | TRBV11-2 | TGTGCCAGCAGCCGTGAACGGGGTCCGTTCTCTGGGGCCAACGTCCTGACTTTC | CASSRERGPFSGANVLTF
. | TRBD1 | TRBJ2-7 | 12 | TRBV9 | TGTGCCAGCAGCACGACAGGGGACGAGCAGTACTTC | CASSTTGDEQYF
many | . | TRBJ2-6 | 14 | TRBV28 | TGTGCCAGCAGCCGGAGATCTGGGGCCAACGTCCTGACTTTC | CASSRRSGANVLTF
. | TRBD1 | TRBJ2-7 | 15 | TRBV30 | TGTGCCTGGAGGCGGACCGGGACAGGACCCCACGAGCAGTACTTC | CAWRRTGTGPHEQYF
once | . | TRBJ2-2 | 15 | TRBV7-2 | TGTGCCAGCAGCCCGAGACTAGGGTTCGCCGGGGAGCTGTTTTTT | CASSPRLGFAGELFF
. | . | TRBJ1-4 | 15 | TRBV10-3 | TGTGCCATCAGTGACAGGGGTGCAACTAATGAAAAACTGTTTTTT | CAISDRGATNEKLFF
few | . | TRBJ2-2 | 15 | TRBV5-1 | TGCGCCAGCAGCTCAGGGGGGCAGGACACCGGGGAGCTGTTTTTT | CASSSGGQDTGELFF